This T cell receptor (beta chain) is from a study of shared clonotypes between healthy human individuals. There are 18 residues in the CDR3. The ends lost 5 bases at V and 5 bases at J; junction bases unmatched: 16. Germline V CDR1 and CDR2: MNHEY, SMNVEV (reference sequence). The method was immunoSEQ multiplex PCR; TCRdb's version includes in-frame clones alone and lacks a portion of them. The sample has about 2.3 million clones; 85% to 95% are singletons. Specimen: naive CD4+ T cells from PBMCs. This sample's subset: CD45RA+ positively selected. This chain joins TRBV27 and TRBJ1-2, with 11 nucleotides matching TRBD1. The source of this sequence is a young man in good health. Some clones in this sample may be carry-over from other donors' samples. The CDR3 reads CASSTSWTGGGIPYGYTF. The CDR3 region has the DNA TGTGCCAGCAGTACAAGCTGGACAGGGGGCGGGATACCTTATGGCTACACCTTC.